This TCR beta chain was profiled in a study of T cells in narcolepsy. Using immunoSEQ multiplex PCR, the repertoire was profiled, and TCRdb retains in-frame clones only, with some absent. The sample consists of roughly 35,000 clones, approximately 86% of them appearing once. The V and J ends lost 5 bases and 9 bases, in that order; junction bases with no gene match: 11. The CDR3 covers 16 residues. Looked up from germline, CDR1 is SGHTA and CDR2 is FQGTGA. The specimen was CD45RA- memory CD4+ T cells from PBMCs. This TCR came from a human donor with narcolepsy. The chain joins TRBV7-3 to TRBJ2-1; 12 bases are a match to TRBD2. The CDR3 spells CASSPTSGGLGGEQFF. The CDR3 DNA is TGTGCCAGCAGCCCGACTAGCGGGGGACTAGGGGGTGAGCAGTTCTTC.